This TCR beta chain came from a study of beta chain features in type 1 diabetes. Expressed TCRB transcripts were sequenced because the entire RNA isolate underwent reverse transcription. Samples of naive, central memory and regulatory T cells yielded a mean of about 3.8 million reads. Sequencing was performed with immunoSEQ multiplex PCR; in TCRdb, only in-frame clones are kept and a portion is missing. The table records hundreds of thousands of clones, roughly 13% of them present only once. Germline V gives CDR1 SGHRS, CDR2 YFSETQ. The CDR3 sequence is 15 residues long. V was clipped by 0 bases and J by 9 bases, with 16 bases between them. Study-level points and caveats: Type 1 diabetes patients had fewer VDJ junction insertions and more deletions. PCR might preferentially amplify shorter templates, equally in patients and controls. All four CD4+ subsets from Type 1 diabetes patients carried moderately but significantly shorter TCRB CDR3s. In cDNA sequencing, cells with high TCR expression could be over-represented.

Points on this clone: Its matching antigen is unknown.

This receptor was obtained from a man younger than 35 with type 1 diabetes. J is TRBJ2-4 and V is TRBV5-1, with D perhaps assigned TRBD1 or TRBD2 (6 bases each). Sequenced: naive CD4+ T cells from blood. This chain's CDR3 is CASSLGETGSGIQYF. CDR3 DNA: TGCGCCAGCAGCTTGGGCGAGACAGGTAGCGGCATTCAGTACTTC.